The rows below give T cell receptor beta chains drawn from one sample of a study of blood T cell repertoires in COVID-19. Some clones are missing from TCRdb's copy, which holds only in-frame ones; the method was immunoSEQ multiplex PCR. This sample carries 130,000 or so clones, 82% of them seen once, and the ten largest clones take approximately 4.5%. The sequenced sample was peripheral blood. These receptor sequences come from a woman aged 70-85 years with acute or convalescent COVID-19. The CDR3 runs from the conserved cysteine through the conserved F or W. A D gene is named only where the DNA matches it firmly. Where a row states a size, it is once, few, many or the class of an expanded clone; other rows omit it.

clone size: -; V gene: TRBV9; D gene: TRBD2; J gene: TRBJ2-1; CDR3 DNA: TGTGCCAGCACCCCGGGGGGGCCGTGGAATGAGCAGTTCTTC; CDR3 protein: CASTPGGPWNEQFF
clone size: -; V gene: TRBV4-3; D gene: TRBD2; J gene: TRBJ2-1; CDR3 DNA: TGCGCCAGCAGCCAAGAGTGGGCTAGCGGGGGGCCCTACAATGAGCAGTTCTTC; CDR3 protein: CASSQEWASGGPYNEQFF
clone size: -; V gene: TRBV27; D gene: TRBD2; J gene: TRBJ2-1; CDR3 DNA: TGTGCCAGCAGTTGGGAGGGTACTAGCGGGGGCCCGTACAATGAGCAGTTCTTC; CDR3 protein: CASSWEGTSGGPYNEQFF
clone size: -; V gene: TRBV5-4; D gene: TRBD2; J gene: TRBJ2-1; CDR3 DNA: TGTGCCAGCAGCCCCGGGCTAGCGGGAACCTCCTACAATGAGCAGTTCTTC; CDR3 protein: CASSPGLAGTSYNEQFF
clone size: -; V gene: TRBV19; D gene: TRBD1; J gene: TRBJ1-3; CDR3 DNA: TGTGCCAGTAGTCCGACAGGGGTCCTCTCTGGAAACACCATATATTTT; CDR3 protein: CASSPTGVLSGNTIYF
clone size: -; V gene: TRBV6-5; D gene: TRBD1; J gene: TRBJ2-2; CDR3 DNA: TGTGCCAGCACAAGGACAGGGGAAACCGGGGAGCTGTTTTTT; CDR3 protein: CASTRTGETGELFF
clone size: -; V gene: TRBV6-2/TRBV6-3; D gene: TRBD2; J gene: TRBJ2-1; CDR3 DNA: TGTGCCAGCAGCGGGACTAGCGGGGTTAGCTCCTACAATGAGCAGTTCTTC; CDR3 protein: CASSGTSGVSSYNEQFF
clone size: -; V gene: TRBV5-1; D gene: TRBD1; J gene: TRBJ2-2; CDR3 DNA: TGCGCCAGCAGCTCCAGGGGGCTAACCGGGGAGCTGTTTTTT; CDR3 protein: CASSSRGLTGELFF
clone size: -; V gene: TRBV5-1; D gene: TRBD1; J gene: TRBJ2-1; CDR3 DNA: TGCGCCAGCAGGACAGGGGACTCAGGTGAGCAGTTCTTC; CDR3 protein: CASRTGDSGEQFF
clone size: -; V gene: TRBV30; D gene: -; J gene: TRBJ2-3; CDR3 DNA: TGTGCCTGGAGTGGAAACAGGGCTACGCAGTATTTT; CDR3 protein: CAWSGNRATQYF
clone size: -; V gene: TRBV7-8; D gene: -; J gene: TRBJ2-3; CDR3 DNA: TGTGCCAGCAGCTTAGCCACTAGCACAGATACGCAGTATTTT; CDR3 protein: CASSLATSTDTQYF
clone size: few; V gene: TRBV6-5; D gene: -; J gene: TRBJ1-1; CDR3 DNA: TGTGCCAGCAGTTACTCCGGGGGATCGGGCACTGAAGCTTTCTTT; CDR3 protein: CASSYSGGSGTEAFF
clone size: -; V gene: TRBV6-5; D gene: TRBD1; J gene: TRBJ1-2; CDR3 DNA: TGTGCCAGCAGCCCCGACAGGGTCCATGGCTACACCTTC; CDR3 protein: CASSPDRVHGYTF
clone size: -; V gene: TRBV7-7; D gene: -; J gene: TRBJ2-5; CDR3 DNA: TGTGCCAGCAGCATCAATCTCGGGGGACGGGAGACCCAGTACTTC; CDR3 protein: CASSINLGGRETQYF
clone size: -; V gene: TRBV11-2; D gene: TRBD1; J gene: TRBJ1-6; CDR3 DNA: TGTGCCAGCAGCTTAGCAGGGGGGCATTCACCCCTCCACTTT; CDR3 protein: CASSLAGGHSPLHF
clone size: -; V gene: TRBV30; D gene: TRBD1; J gene: TRBJ1-1; CDR3 DNA: TGTGCCTGGGACAGGGGAAGAACTGAAGCTTTCTTT; CDR3 protein: CAWDRGRTEAFF
clone size: few; V gene: TRBV20-1; D gene: -; J gene: TRBJ1-1; CDR3 DNA: TGCAGTGCTATTCCCCTATCGGAAGCTTTCTTT; CDR3 protein: CSAIPLSEAFF
clone size: few; V gene: TRBV18; D gene: -; J gene: TRBJ2-2; CDR3 DNA: TGTGCCAGCTCACCAAGTAAGAGCTCGAACACCGGGGAGCTGTTTTTT; CDR3 protein: CASSPSKSSNTGELFF
clone size: few; V gene: TRBV5-1; D gene: TRBD1; J gene: TRBJ2-7; CDR3 DNA: TGCGCCAGCAGCTTGTGGGACAGCTCCTACGAGCAGTACTTC; CDR3 protein: CASSLWDSSYEQYF
clone size: -; V gene: TRBV10-3; D gene: -; J gene: TRBJ1-1; CDR3 DNA: TGTGCCATCAGTGGGGGGGGTCGGCGGACTGAAGCTTTCTTT; CDR3 protein: CAISGGGRRTEAFF
clone size: -; V gene: TRBV6-4; D gene: -; J gene: TRBJ1-1; CDR3 DNA: TGTGCCAGCAGTACTAAAGCCAACACTGAAGCTTTCTTT; CDR3 protein: CASSTKANTEAFF
clone size: -; V gene: TRBV7-8; D gene: -; J gene: TRBJ1-6; CDR3 DNA: TGTGCCAGCAGCTACCCAGGGACTCGTTCCTATAATTCACCCCTCCACTTT; CDR3 protein: CASSYPGTRSYNSPLHF